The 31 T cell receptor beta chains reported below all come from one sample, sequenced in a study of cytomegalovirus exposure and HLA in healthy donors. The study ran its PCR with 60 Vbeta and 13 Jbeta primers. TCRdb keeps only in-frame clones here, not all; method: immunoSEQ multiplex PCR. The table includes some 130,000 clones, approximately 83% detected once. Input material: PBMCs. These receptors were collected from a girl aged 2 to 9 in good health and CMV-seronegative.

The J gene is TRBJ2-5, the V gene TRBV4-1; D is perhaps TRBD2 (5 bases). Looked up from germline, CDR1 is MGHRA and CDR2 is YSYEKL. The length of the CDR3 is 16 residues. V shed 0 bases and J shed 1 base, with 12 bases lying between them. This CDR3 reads CASSQEDSLVQETQYF. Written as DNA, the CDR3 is TGCGCCAGCAGCCAAGAGGACTCTCTGGTCCAAGAGACCCAGTACTTC.

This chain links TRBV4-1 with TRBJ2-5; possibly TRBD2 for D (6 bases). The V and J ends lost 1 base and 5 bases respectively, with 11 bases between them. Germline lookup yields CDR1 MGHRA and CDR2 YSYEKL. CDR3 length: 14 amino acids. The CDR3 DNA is TGCGCCAGCAGCCAAGGACTAGTTGTGGAGACCCAGTACTTC. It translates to CASSQGLVVETQYF.

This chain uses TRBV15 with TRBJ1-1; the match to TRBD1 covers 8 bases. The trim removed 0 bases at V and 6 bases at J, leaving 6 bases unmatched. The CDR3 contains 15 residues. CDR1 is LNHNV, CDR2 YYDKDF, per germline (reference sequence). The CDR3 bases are TGTGCCACCAGCAGAGATTTGCAGGGGGCGGCTGAAGCTTTCTTT. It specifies CATSRDLQGAAEAFF. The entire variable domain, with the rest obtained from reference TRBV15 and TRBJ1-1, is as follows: DAMVIQNPRYQVTQFGKPVTLSCSQTLNHNVMYWYQQKSSQAPKLLFHYYDKDFNNEADTPDNFQSRRPNTSFCFLDIRSPGLGDTAMYLCATSRDLQGAAEAFFGQGTRLTVV.

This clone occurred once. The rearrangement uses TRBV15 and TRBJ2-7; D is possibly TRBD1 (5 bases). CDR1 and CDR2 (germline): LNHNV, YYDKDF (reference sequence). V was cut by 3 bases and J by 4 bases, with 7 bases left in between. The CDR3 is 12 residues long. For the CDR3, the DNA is TGTGCCACCAGCAGTGACAGATACGAGCAGTACTTC. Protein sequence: CATSSDRYEQYF.

The CDR3 nucleotides read TGTGCCAGCTCACCAGTCGATGCGGGGGCCAACGTCCTGACTTTC. It is translated as CASSPVDAGANVLTF. The chain employs TRBV18 and TRBJ2-6; D gene ambiguous. In germline, CDR1 is KGHSH, CDR2 LQKENI. The CDR3 extends over 15 amino acids. V was shortened by 2 bases and J by 4 bases, with 9 bases between the two germline ends.

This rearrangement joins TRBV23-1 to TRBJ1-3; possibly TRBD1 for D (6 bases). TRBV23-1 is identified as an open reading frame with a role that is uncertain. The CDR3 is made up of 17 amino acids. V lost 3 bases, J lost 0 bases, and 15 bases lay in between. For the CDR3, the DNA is TGCGCCAGCAGTCACGGTGGTAAGGGGGTCTCTGGAAACACCATATATTTT. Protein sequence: CASSHGGKGVSGNTIYF.

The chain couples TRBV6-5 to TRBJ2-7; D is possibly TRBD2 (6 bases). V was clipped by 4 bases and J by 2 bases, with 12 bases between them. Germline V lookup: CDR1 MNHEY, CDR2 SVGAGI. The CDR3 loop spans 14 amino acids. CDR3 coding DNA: TGTGCCAGCAGTTCGGGACTTCCACCCTACGAGCAGTACTTC. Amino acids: CASSSGLPPYEQYF.

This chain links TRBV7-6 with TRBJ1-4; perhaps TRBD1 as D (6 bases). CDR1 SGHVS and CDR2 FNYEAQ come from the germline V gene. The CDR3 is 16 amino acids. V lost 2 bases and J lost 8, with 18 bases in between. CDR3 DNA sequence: TGTGCCAGCAGCTTAAGCCCGTTGGACAGTAAGGAAAAACTGTTTTTT. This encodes CASSLSPLDSKEKLFF. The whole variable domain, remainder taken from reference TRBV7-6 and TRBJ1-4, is GAGVSQSPRYKVTKRGQDVALRCDPISGHVSLYWYRQALGQGPEFLTYFNYEAQQDKSGLPNDRFSAERPEGSISTLTIQRTEQRDSAMYRCASSLSPLDSKEKLFFGSGTQLSVL.

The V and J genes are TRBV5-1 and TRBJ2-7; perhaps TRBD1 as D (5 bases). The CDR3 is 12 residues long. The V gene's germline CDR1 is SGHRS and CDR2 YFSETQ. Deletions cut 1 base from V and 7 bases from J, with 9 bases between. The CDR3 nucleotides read TGCGCCAGCAGCTTGAGGGGTGGAGAGCAGTACTTC. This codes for CASSLRGGEQYF.

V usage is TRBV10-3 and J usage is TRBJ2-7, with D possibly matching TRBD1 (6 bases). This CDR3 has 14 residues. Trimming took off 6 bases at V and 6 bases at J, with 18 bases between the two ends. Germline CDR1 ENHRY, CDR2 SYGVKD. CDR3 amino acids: CAIREKQGGVEQYF. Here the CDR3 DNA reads TGTGCCATCAGAGAAAAACAGGGCGGTGTCGAGCAGTACTTC.

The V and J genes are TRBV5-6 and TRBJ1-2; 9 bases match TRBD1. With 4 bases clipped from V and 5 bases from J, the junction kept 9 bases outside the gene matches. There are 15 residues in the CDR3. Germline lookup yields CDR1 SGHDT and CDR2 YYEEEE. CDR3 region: CASSPVGTGIYGYTF. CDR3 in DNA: TGTGCCAGCAGCCCTGTAGGGACAGGGATTTATGGCTACACCTTC.

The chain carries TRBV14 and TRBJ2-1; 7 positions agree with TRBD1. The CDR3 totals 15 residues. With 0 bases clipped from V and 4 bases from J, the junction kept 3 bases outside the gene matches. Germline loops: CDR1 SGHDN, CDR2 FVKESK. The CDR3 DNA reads TGTGCCAGCAGCCAAGAAGGGACAGTGTACAATGAGCAGTTCTTC. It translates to CASSQEGTVYNEQFF.

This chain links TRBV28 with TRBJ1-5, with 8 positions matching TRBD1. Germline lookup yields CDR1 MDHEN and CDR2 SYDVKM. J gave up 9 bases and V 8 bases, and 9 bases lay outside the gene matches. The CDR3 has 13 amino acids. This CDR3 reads CASLDRARGPQHF. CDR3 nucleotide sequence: TGTGCCAGCCTGGACAGGGCGAGAGGGCCCCAGCATTTT.

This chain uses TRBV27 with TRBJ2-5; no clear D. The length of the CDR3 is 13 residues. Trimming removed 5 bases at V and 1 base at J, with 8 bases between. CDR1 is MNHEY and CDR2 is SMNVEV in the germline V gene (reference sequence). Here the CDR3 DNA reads TGTGCCAGCAGTCCCTACCTCCAAGAGACCCAGTACTTC. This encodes CASSPYLQETQYF.

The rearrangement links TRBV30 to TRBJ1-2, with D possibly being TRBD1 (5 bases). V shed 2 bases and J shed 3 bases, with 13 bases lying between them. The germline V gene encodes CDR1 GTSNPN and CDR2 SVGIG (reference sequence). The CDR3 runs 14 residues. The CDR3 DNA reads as TGTGCCTGGAGTCCCCCGGGCAGGGACTATGGCTACACCTTC. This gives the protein CAWSPPGRDYGYTF.

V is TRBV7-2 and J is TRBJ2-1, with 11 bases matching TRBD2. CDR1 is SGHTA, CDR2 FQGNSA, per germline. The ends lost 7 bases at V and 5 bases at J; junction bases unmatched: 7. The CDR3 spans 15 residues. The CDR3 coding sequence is TGTGCCAGCAACAGACATAGCGGGAGGGACAATGAGCAGTTCTTC. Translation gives CASNRHSGRDNEQFF.

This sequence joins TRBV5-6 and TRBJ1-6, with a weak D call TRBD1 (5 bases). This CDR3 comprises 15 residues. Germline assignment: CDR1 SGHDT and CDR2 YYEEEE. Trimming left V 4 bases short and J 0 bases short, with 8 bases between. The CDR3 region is CASSGGVSYNSPLHF. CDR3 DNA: TGTGCCAGCAGCGGAGGGGTCTCCTATAATTCACCCCTCCACTTT.

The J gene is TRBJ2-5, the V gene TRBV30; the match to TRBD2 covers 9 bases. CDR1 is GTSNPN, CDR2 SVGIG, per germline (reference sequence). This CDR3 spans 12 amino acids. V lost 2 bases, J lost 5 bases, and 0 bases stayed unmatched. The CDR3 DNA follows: TGTGCCTGGAGTACTAGCGGGGAGACCCAGTACTTC. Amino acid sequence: CAWSTSGETQYF.

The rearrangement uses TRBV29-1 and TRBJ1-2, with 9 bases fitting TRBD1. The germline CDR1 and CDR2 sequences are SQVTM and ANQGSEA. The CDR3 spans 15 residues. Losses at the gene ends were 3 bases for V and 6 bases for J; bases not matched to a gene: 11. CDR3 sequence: CSVDSSTGGIDGYTF. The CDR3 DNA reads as TGCAGCGTTGATTCCTCAACAGGGGGCATTGATGGCTACACCTTC.

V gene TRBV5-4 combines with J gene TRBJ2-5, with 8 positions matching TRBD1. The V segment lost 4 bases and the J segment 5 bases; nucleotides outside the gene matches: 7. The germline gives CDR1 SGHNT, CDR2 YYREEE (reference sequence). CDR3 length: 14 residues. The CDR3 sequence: CASSPQGALETQYF. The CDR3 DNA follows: TGTGCCAGCAGCCCCCAGGGGGCCCTGGAGACCCAGTACTTC.

The chain's CDR3 is CTSSQDRREREETQYF. CDR3 coding DNA: TGCACCAGCAGCCAAGATCGACGGGAGAGGGAGGAGACCCAGTACTTC. V is TRBV1 and J is TRBJ2-5; TRBD2 was called by the table and not checked on the DNA. TRBV1 counts as a pseudogene. The CDR3 extends over 16 amino acids.

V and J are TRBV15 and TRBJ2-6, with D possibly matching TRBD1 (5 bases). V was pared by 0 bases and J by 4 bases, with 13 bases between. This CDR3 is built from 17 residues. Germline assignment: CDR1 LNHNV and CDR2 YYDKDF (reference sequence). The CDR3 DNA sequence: TGTGCCACCAGCAGAGACAGGGTTGTCGTGGGGGCCAACGTCCTGACTTTC. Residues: CATSRDRVVVGANVLTF.

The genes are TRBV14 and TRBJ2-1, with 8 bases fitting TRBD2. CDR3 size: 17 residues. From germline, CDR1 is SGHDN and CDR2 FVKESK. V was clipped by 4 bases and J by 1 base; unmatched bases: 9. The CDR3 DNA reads TGTGCCAGCAGCCCTTACTCCGGGGGGGAATCCTACAATGAGCAGTTCTTC. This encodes CASSPYSGGESYNEQFF.

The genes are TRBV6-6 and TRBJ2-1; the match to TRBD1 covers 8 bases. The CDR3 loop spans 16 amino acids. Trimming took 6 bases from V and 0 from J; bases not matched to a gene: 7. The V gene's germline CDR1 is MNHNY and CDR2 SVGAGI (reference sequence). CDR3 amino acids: CASRPDRVVSYNEQFF. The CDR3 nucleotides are TGTGCCAGCAGACCGGACAGGGTGGTCTCCTACAATGAGCAGTTCTTC.

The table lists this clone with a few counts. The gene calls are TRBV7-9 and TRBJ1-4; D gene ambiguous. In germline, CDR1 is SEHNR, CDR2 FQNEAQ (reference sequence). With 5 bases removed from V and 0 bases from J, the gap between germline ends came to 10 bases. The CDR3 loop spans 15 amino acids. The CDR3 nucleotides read TGTGCCAGCAGCCTCACGACTACAACTAATGAAAAACTGTTTTTT. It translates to CASSLTTTTNEKLFF.

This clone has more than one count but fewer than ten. In DNA form, the CDR3 reads TGTGCCTGGACCCCGAACGTGAGGACAGGGTGGGGCTATGGCTACACCTTC. The encoded protein is CAWTPNVRTGWGYGYTF. The J gene is TRBJ1-2, the V gene TRBV30; 8 bases fit TRBD1. The length of the CDR3 is 17 residues. V lost 4 bases to trimming and J lost 4 bases; unmatched junction nucleotides: 17. Germline V lookup: CDR1 GTSNPN, CDR2 SVGIG (reference sequence).

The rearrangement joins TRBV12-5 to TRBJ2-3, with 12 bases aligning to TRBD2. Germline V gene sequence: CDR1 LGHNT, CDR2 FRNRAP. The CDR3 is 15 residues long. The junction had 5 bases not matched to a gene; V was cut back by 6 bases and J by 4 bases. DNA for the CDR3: TGTGCTAGTGGATCCGGGACTAGCGGGTCAGATACGCAGTATTTT. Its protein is CASGSGTSGSDTQYF.

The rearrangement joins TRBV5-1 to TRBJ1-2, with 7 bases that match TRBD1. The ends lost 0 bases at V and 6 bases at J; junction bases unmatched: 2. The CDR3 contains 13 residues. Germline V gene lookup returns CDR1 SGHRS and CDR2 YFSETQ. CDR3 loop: CASSLEQGNGYTF. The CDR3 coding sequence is TGCGCCAGCAGCTTGGAACAGGGGAATGGCTACACCTTC.

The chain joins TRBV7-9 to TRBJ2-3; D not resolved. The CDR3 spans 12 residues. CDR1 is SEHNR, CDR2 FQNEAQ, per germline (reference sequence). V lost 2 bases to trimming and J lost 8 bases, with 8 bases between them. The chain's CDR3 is CASSLPIGTQYF. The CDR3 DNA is TGTGCCAGCAGCTTACCTATTGGTACGCAGTATTTT.

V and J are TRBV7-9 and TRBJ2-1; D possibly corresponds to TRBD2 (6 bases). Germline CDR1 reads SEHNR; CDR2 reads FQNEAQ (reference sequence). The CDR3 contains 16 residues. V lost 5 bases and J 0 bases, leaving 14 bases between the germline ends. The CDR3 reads CASSPPGTLSYNEQFF. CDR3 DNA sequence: TGTGCCAGCAGCCCCCCCGGGACTCTCTCCTACAATGAGCAGTTCTTC.

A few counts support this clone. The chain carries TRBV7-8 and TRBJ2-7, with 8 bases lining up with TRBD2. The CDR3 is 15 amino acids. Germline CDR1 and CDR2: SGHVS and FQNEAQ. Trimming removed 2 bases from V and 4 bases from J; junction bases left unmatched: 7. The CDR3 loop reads CASSLRTGGPYEQYF. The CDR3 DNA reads TGTGCCAGCAGCTTACGGACGGGGGGGCCTTACGAGCAGTACTTC. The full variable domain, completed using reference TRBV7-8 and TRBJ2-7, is GAGVSQSPRYKVAKRGQDVALRCDPISGHVSLFWYQQALGQGPEFLTYFQNEAQLDKSGLPSDRFFAERPEGSVSTLKIQRTQQEDSAVYLCASSLRTGGPYEQYFGPGTRLTVT.